Presented here are 15 T cell receptor beta chains from one specimen sequenced in a study of CD8+ T cells in alopecia areata. Sequencing relied on a cDNA template that was reverse transcribed from extracted RNA. Clones were sequenced by immunoSEQ multiplex PCR, and TCRdb holds only the in-frame ones, with some missing. The sample shows roughly 100,000 clones, 85% to 90% of them seen only once. Documented treatment: oral pan-JAK inhibitor, 5-10 mg twice daily. The input for sequencing was CD8+ T cells sorted from blood, taken at approximately week 34, from a patient treated with tofacitinib. The receptors were sampled from a human donor with alopecia areata.

The chain links TRBV13 to TRBJ2-1; D perhaps matches TRBD2 (6 bases). Germline lookup yields CDR1 PRHDT and CDR2 FYEKMQ (reference sequence). The CDR3 runs to 16 residues. Deletions cut 5 bases from V and 2 bases from J, with 16 bases between. CDR3 sequence reads: CASSKSDSGTYNEQFF. The DNA for the CDR3 is TGTGCCAGCAGCAAGAGCGATAGCGGAACCTACAATGAGCAGTTCTTC.

The chain is built from TRBV4-1 and TRBJ2-7; D may be TRBD1 (5 bases). The CDR3 covers 13 residues. CDR1 is MGHRA and CDR2 is YSYEKL in the germline V gene. Trimming took off 5 bases at V and 4 bases at J, with 12 bases between the two ends. In DNA, the CDR3 is TGCGCCAGCAGCTCAGGGCGCAGTTACGAGCAGTACTTC. This translates into CASSSGRSYEQYF.

V and J are TRBV7-9 and TRBJ2-7; tentatively, D is TRBD1 or TRBD2 (5 bases each). Trimming shortened V by 0 bases and J by 7 bases, and 16 bases separated the two germline ends. This CDR3 is built from 15 residues. In germline, CDR1 is SEHNR, CDR2 FQNEAQ (reference sequence). CDR3 coding DNA: TGTGCCAGCAGCTTAGCGGTGGGACCGTCTGTGGAGCAGTACTTC. Translating it yields CASSLAVGPSVEQYF.

As regards this clone: Other DNA sequences of this sample code for an identical CDR3. The rearrangement uses TRBV5-4 and TRBJ2-2; D is ambiguous. The CDR3 has 13 residues. The V and J ends lost 2 bases and 6 bases respectively, with 8 bases between them. Germline V gene sequence: CDR1 SGHNT, CDR2 YYREEE (reference sequence). The CDR3 bases are TGTGCCAGCAGCTTTCTGACTCCCGGGGAGCTGTTTTTT. Its protein is CASSFLTPGELFF.

J is TRBJ2-4 and V is TRBV6-5, with D maybe TRBD1 (5 bases). The CDR3 sequence is 16 residues long. The germline V and J ends were trimmed by 3 bases and 0 bases, with 12 bases remaining between them. CDR1 is MNHEY and CDR2 is SVGAGI in the germline V gene. The CDR3: CASSYRPGKAKNIQYF. The CDR3 DNA reads TGTGCCAGCAGTTATCGTCCAGGGAAAGCCAAAAACATTCAGTACTTC.

The chain has TRBV6-5 and TRBJ2-7, with TRBD1 identical over 8 bases. From germline, CDR1 is MNHEY and CDR2 SVGAGI. The CDR3 contains 15 residues. Trimming cost V 6 bases and J 3 bases; bases outside gene matches: 10. CDR3 amino acids: CASSPETGEYYEQYF. CDR3 DNA sequence: TGTGCCAGCAGCCCAGAGACAGGGGAATACTACGAGCAGTACTTC.

The chain couples TRBV29-1 to TRBJ1-3; D is uncertain. The CDR3 has 12 residues. V gave up 7 bases and J gave up 1 base, with 8 bases separating them. Germline V gene sequence: CDR1 SQVTM, CDR2 ANQGSEA. The CDR3 DNA sequence: TGCAGCGGGCTGAAGTCTGGAAACACCATATATTTT. Translation gives CSGLKSGNTIYF.

The chain is built from TRBV27 and TRBJ2-7, with D hard to call. Germline V CDR1 and CDR2: MNHEY, SMNVEV (reference sequence). The length of the CDR3 is 14 residues. With 5 bases removed from V and 4 bases from J, the gap between germline ends came to 15 bases. CDR3: CASSPWAAKYEQYF. CDR3 nucleotide sequence: TGTGCCAGCAGTCCATGGGCCGCGAAGTACGAGCAGTACTTC.

The CDR3, as DNA: TGTGCCAGCAGCTTAGGGGGCGAGCAGTACTTC. Amino acid sequence: CASSLGGEQYF. The chain employs TRBV5-6 and TRBJ2-7; TRBD1 is a possible D gene (6 bases). Between the trimmed V and J ends, which lost 2 bases and 6 bases, there was a span of 6 bases. CDR1 is SGHDT and CDR2 is YYEEEE in the germline V gene. This CDR3 has 11 amino acids. Supplemented by reference TRBV5-6 and TRBJ2-7, the full variable domain reads DAGVTQSPTHLIKTRGQQVTLRCSPKSGHDTVSWYQQALGQGPQFIFQYYEEEERQRGNFPDRFSGHQFPNYSSELNVNALLLGDSALYLCASSLGGEQYFGPGTRLTVT.

J is TRBJ2-1 and V is TRBV7-9, with 9 bases that match TRBD1. The CDR3 is 17 amino acids. V gave up 5 bases and J gave up 8 bases; unmatched junction bases: 16. Germline CDR1 SEHNR, CDR2 FQNEAQ (reference sequence). The CDR3 is CASSLPLRDREGHEQFF. The CDR3 bases are TGTGCCAGCAGCCTACCTCTCCGGGACAGGGAGGGACATGAGCAGTTCTTC.

The V gene is TRBV4-1, the J gene TRBJ2-7, with 7 bases aligning to TRBD1. V was pared by 4 bases and J by 3 bases, with 6 bases of the junction left unmatched. Germline CDR1 and CDR2: MGHRA and YSYEKL. The CDR3 spans 14 residues. The CDR3 loop reads CASSPEGAVYEQYF. CDR3 in DNA: TGCGCCAGCAGCCCTGAGGGGGCAGTCTACGAGCAGTACTTC.

Concerning this clone: This same CDR3 is encoded by further DNA sequences in the sample. V is TRBV27 and J is TRBJ2-7; D is unresolved. Germline V CDR1 and CDR2: MNHEY, SMNVEV (reference sequence). The CDR3 sequence is 13 residues long. V was pared by 2 bases and J by 0 bases, with 5 bases between. CDR3 amino acids: CASSLNPSYEQYF. In nucleotides, the CDR3 is TGTGCCAGCAGTTTAAACCCCTCCTACGAGCAGTACTTC.

The chain is built from TRBV12-5 and TRBJ1-2; TRBD1 agrees at 8 bases. Germline V gene data show CDR1 as LGHNT and CDR2 as FRNRAP. With 2 bases clipped from V and 4 bases from J, the junction kept 6 bases outside the gene matches. This CDR3 has 15 residues. CDR3 protein: CASGLTGDRTYGYTF. DNA for the CDR3: TGTGCTAGTGGTTTGACCGGGGACAGGACCTATGGCTACACCTTC.

The chain links TRBV11-2 to TRBJ2-5, with 7 bases matching TRBD2. CDR1 SGHAT and CDR2 FQNNGV come from the germline V gene. The length of the CDR3 is 15 residues. Trimming at V came to 0 bases and at J to 2 bases, leaving 3 bases not matched to a gene. For the CDR3, the DNA is TGTGCCAGCAGCTTAGAGTGGCGGGAGCAAGAGACCCAGTACTTC. Translated: CASSLEWREQETQYF. The full variable domain, rest sourced from reference TRBV11-2 and TRBJ2-5, is EAGVAQSPRYKIIEKRQSVAFWCNPISGHATLYWYQQILGQGPKLLIQFQNNGVVDDSQLPKDRFSAERLKGVDSTLKIQPAKLEDSAVYLCASSLEWREQETQYFGPGTRLLVL.

This clone was seen a single time. The J gene is TRBJ2-7, the V gene TRBV7-9; perhaps TRBD1 as D (5 bases). The V and J ends lost 7 bases and 2 bases respectively, with 18 bases between them. Germline V gene sequence: CDR1 SEHNR, CDR2 FQNEAQ (reference sequence). This CDR3 is built from 15 residues. The CDR3, as DNA: TGTGCCAGCAACTTGGGTGCAGGGCCGACCTACGAGCAGTACTTC. Protein sequence: CASNLGAGPTYEQYF.